This T cell receptor (beta chain) is drawn from a study of blood T cell repertoires in COVID-19. CDR3 length: 14 residues. Germline V gene sequence: CDR1 SEHNR, CDR2 FQNEAQ (reference sequence). V lost 1 base to trimming and J lost 0 bases, with 5 bases between them. TCRdb keeps only in-frame clones here, not all; method: immunoSEQ multiplex PCR. The sample yields some 300,000 clones, nearly 90% seen once. Within 2 weeks before study entry, exposed participants met a COVID-19 case. The receptor was derived from a woman between 45 and 60 years old who had been exposed to COVID-19. V usage is TRBV7-9 and J usage is TRBJ2-3; D is undetermined. Sequencing input: PBMCs or T cells enriched from blood (not recorded which). CDR3 protein: CASSLVGSTDTQYF. The CDR3 DNA reads as TGTGCCAGCAGCTTAGTTGGCAGCACAGATACGCAGTATTTT.